Each of the 32 T cell receptor beta chains below was sequenced from the same sample in a study of Graves' ophthalmopathy and Graves' hyperthyroidism. Amplified TCR beta CDR3 regions were obtained using RNA transcripts as template. HTBI primers primed a first-round RT-PCR, and a second-round multiplex PCR followed. In TCRdb, the multiplex PCR reads were re-called with MiXCR into one record per CDR3 protein. The repertoire consists of approximately 1.2 million distinct CDR3 sequences, with 35% to 45% occurring once and the leading ten covering approximately 10%. Sequencing was performed on peripheral blood or thyroid tissue (not recorded which). These receptors originate from an adult man with Graves' hyperthyroidism.

This chain joins TRBV30 and TRBJ1-6; D is unresolved. Per the germline V gene, CDR1 is GTSNPN and CDR2 is SVGIG (reference sequence). The CDR3 is 12 amino acids. The V end was cut by 2 bases, the J end by 6 bases, with 5 bases between. CDR3 in amino acids: CAWSPGNSPLHF. For the CDR3, the DNA is TGTGCCTGGAGTCCGGGTAATTCACCCCTCCACTTT.

The chain uses TRBV7-9 and TRBJ2-5; tentative D call: TRBD1 (5 bases). Germline CDR1 SEHNR, CDR2 FQNEAQ (reference sequence). The CDR3 runs to 13 residues. Trimming pared 3 bases from V and 8 bases from J, leaving 13 bases between. The DNA for the CDR3 is TGTGCCAGCAGCTTCGGTAGGGGCGTAACCCAGTACTTC. Protein product: CASSFGRGVTQYF. The entire variable domain, with the rest obtained from reference TRBV7-9 and TRBJ2-5, is as follows: DTGVSQNPRHKITKRGQNVTFRCDPISEHNRLYWYRQTLGQGPEFLTYFQNEAQLEKSRLLSDRFSAERPKGSFSTLEIQRTEQGDSAMYLCASSFGRGVTQYFGPGTRLLVL.

This clonotype was counted once. The germline gene is not matched at one end of the junction; a read error may be the cause. The J gene is TRBJ1-1, the V gene TRBV10-3; no reliable D call. The V gene's germline CDR1 is ENHRY and CDR2 SYGVKD. CDR3 length: 15 amino acids. CDR3 DNA sequence: TGTGCCAGCAGTGAAGCTGGCAGTTCGAACACTGAAGCTTTCTTT. It yields the protein CASSEAGSSNTEAFF.

This clonotype was seen a handful of times. The V and J genes are TRBV5-6 and TRBJ1-4; unclear D gene. The V and J ends lost 1 base and 8 bases respectively, with 9 bases between them. The germline V gene encodes CDR1 SGHDT and CDR2 YYEEEE. The CDR3 has 13 residues. CDR3 nucleotides: TGTGCCAGCAGCTTGAGGAATTACGAAAAACTGTTTTTT. Translation: CASSLRNYEKLFF.

V gene TRBV4-1 combines with J gene TRBJ2-7; TRBD1 matches at 10 bases. CDR3 size: 18 residues. Germline V gives CDR1 MGHRA, CDR2 YSYEKL. Germline trimming cut 3 bases from V and 7 bases from J; bases unmatched to any gene: 18. DNA for the CDR3: TGCGCCAGCAGCCAGTCTACCGGGACAGGGGTCCCGCTCCGGGAGCAGTACTTC. The encoded protein is CASSQSTGTGVPLREQYF.

V usage is TRBV7-9 and J usage is TRBJ2-2, with 9 nucleotides matching TRBD1. Germline CDR1 and CDR2: SEHNR and FQNEAQ (reference sequence). The CDR3 is made up of 15 amino acids. V lost 5 bases to trimming and J lost 6 bases; unmatched junction nucleotides: 7. CDR3 nucleotides: TGTGCCAGCAGCGCCCGGGACAGGGCATCCGGGGAGCTGTTTTTT. This sequence encodes CASSARDRASGELFF.

Note on this clonotype: This clone may be a read error of a much larger clone one base away. The chain combines TRBV14 with TRBJ1-2; the D gene is possibly TRBD1 (5 bases). The CDR3 extends over 14 amino acids. Germline-derived CDR1 and CDR2 are SGHDN and FVKESK. CDR3 in amino acids: CTSSQRGYNYGYTF. In nucleotides, the CDR3 is TGTACCAGCAGCCAGAGGGGTTATAACTATGGCTACACCTTC.

V is TRBV7-9 and J is TRBJ1-1; the D gene is possibly TRBD1 (5 bases). Germline V gives CDR1 SEHNR, CDR2 FQNEAQ (reference sequence). Trimming cost V 5 bases and J 4 bases, with 20 bases left between them. The length of the CDR3 is 16 residues. CDR3 nucleotide sequence: TGTGCCAGCAGCCTCAGGCCGGGGGGGAGTAGCACTGAAGCTTTCTTT. Its translation is CASSLRPGGSSTEAFF.

In its sample, this clonotype was seen many times. This chain connects TRBV7-2 to TRBJ2-7, with 12 positions matching TRBD2. The CDR3 extends over 15 amino acids. Germline V gives CDR1 SGHTA, CDR2 FQGNSA. The V gene end was trimmed by 5 bases and the J gene end by 7 bases; junction bases not matched to a gene: 9. Written as DNA, the CDR3 is TGTGCCAGCAGCCCGGGACTAGCGGGTTTAGGTGAGCAGTACTTC. Translating it yields CASSPGLAGLGEQYF.

In this sample, this clonotype turned up many times. The J gene is TRBJ2-7, the V gene TRBV20-1; D gene ambiguous. The V and J ends lost 8 bases and 0 bases respectively, with 14 bases between them. The germline gives CDR1 DFQATT, CDR2 SNEGSKA (reference sequence). This CDR3 comprises 13 residues. The CDR3 DNA is TGCAGTCGTCGGGTAGGGTCCTCCTACGAGCAGTACTTC. Translating it yields CSRRVGSSYEQYF.

The V gene is TRBV9, the J gene TRBJ2-6; TRBD1 is a possible D gene (5 bases). CDR3 length: 17 amino acids. The V end lost 4 bases, the J end lost 4 bases, and 18 bases lay between the germline ends. Germline V lookup: CDR1 SGDLS, CDR2 YYNGEE. The CDR3 DNA reads as TGTGCCAGCAGCCGAAATGCAGGGTTGTACGGGGCCAACGTCCTGACTTTC. Protein sequence: CASSRNAGLYGANVLTF.

This clonotype was recorded at least ten times. The chain combines TRBV7-2 with TRBJ2-5; 12 bases agree with TRBD2. The junction had 6 bases not matched to a gene; V was cut back by 2 bases and J by 5 bases. The CDR3 runs 16 residues. Germline loops: CDR1 SGHTA, CDR2 FQGNSA. This chain's CDR3 is CASSLPSGGAWETQYF. The CDR3 bases are TGTGCCAGCAGCTTACCTAGCGGGGGGGCCTGGGAGACCCAGTACTTC. Full variable domain (remainder filled in from reference TRBV7-2 and TRBJ2-5): GAGVSQSPSNKVTEKGKDVELRCDPISGHTALYWYRQSLGQGLEFLIYFQGNSAPDKSGLPSDRFSAERTGGSVSTLTIQRTQQEDSAVYLCASSLPSGGAWETQYFGPGTRLLVL.

There are a few counts of this clonotype. V and J are TRBV29-1 and TRBJ2-1; D gene uncertain. Germline V gene data show CDR1 as SQVTM and CDR2 as ANQGSEA. The CDR3 has 13 amino acids. The germline V and J ends were trimmed by 1 base and 2 bases, with 6 bases remaining between them. CDR3 sequence: CSVEGGTYNEQFF. In DNA form, the CDR3 reads TGCAGCGTTGAAGGTGGGACCTACAATGAGCAGTTCTTC.

This clonotype was seen at least ten times. V and J are TRBV15 and TRBJ1-1; D might be TRBD1 (5 bases). CDR1 and CDR2 (germline): LNHNV, YYDKDF (reference sequence). CDR3 length: 13 amino acids. Trimming cost V 3 bases and J 3 bases, with 8 bases left between them. The CDR3 is CATSSDSYTEAFF. Here the CDR3 DNA reads TGTGCCACCAGCAGCGACAGCTACACTGAAGCTTTCTTT.

This clonotype was counted many times. V usage is TRBV7-9 and J usage is TRBJ2-7; TRBD2 agrees at 8 bases. The ends lost 6 bases at V and 2 bases at J; junction bases unmatched: 6. Germline V CDR1 and CDR2: SEHNR, FQNEAQ (reference sequence). The CDR3 loop spans 14 amino acids. CDR3 amino acids: CASRTAGDPYEQYF. DNA for the CDR3: TGTGCCAGCAGGACAGCGGGAGACCCCTACGAGCAGTACTTC.

The DNA of the CDR3 is TGTGCCAGCAGTTCCTCAGGGGTCAATGAGCAGTTCTTC. It translates to CASSSSGVNEQFF. The chain combines TRBV7-9 with TRBJ2-1; tentative D call: TRBD1 (6 bases). Per the germline V gene, CDR1 is SEHNR and CDR2 is FQNEAQ (reference sequence). V was shortened by 6 bases and J by 6 bases, with 12 bases between the two germline ends. The CDR3 sequence is 13 residues long.

This clonotype has a count of ten or more. This chain uses TRBV7-9 with TRBJ2-7, with 7 nucleotides matching TRBD2. The V gene end was trimmed by 2 bases and the J gene end by 6 bases; junction bases not matched to a gene: 7. This CDR3 spans 14 amino acids. Germline V lookup: CDR1 SEHNR, CDR2 FQNEAQ (reference sequence). CDR3 residues: CASSLLSGIPEQYF. CDR3 nucleotide sequence: TGTGCCAGCAGCTTATTAAGCGGGATCCCCGAGCAGTACTTC.

At least ten counts were recorded for this clonotype. The chain links TRBV10-3 to TRBJ2-7, with no clear D. The germline V gene encodes CDR1 ENHRY and CDR2 SYGVKD. Trimming shortened V by 6 bases and J by 3 bases, and 9 bases separated the two germline ends. The CDR3 is 12 amino acids. The CDR3 reads CAISPTFYEQYF. Here the CDR3 DNA reads TGTGCCATCAGCCCAACGTTCTACGAGCAGTACTTC.

On this clonotype: A read error may explain this, as a much larger clone is one base away. This chain uses TRBV5-4 with TRBJ1-1, with D perhaps matching TRBD1 (5 bases). The germline gives CDR1 SGHNT, CDR2 YYREEE (reference sequence). This CDR3 has 16 residues. V was trimmed by 2 bases and J by 4 bases, leaving 18 bases between them. The CDR3 DNA reads TGTGCCAGCAGCTTAGGGGAGCGAGGGCTGAGCACTGAAGCTTTCTTT. Its protein product is CASSLGERGLSTEAFF.

This clonotype has ten or more counts. The chain couples TRBV12-3 or TRBV12-4 to TRBJ1-5; TRBD1 is a possible D gene (5 bases). The length of the CDR3 is 13 residues. The V gene lost 4 bases and the J gene lost 8 bases, with 12 bases spanning the gap. The CDR3 is CASSSAGPKPQHF. The CDR3 DNA is TGTGCCAGCAGTTCCGCAGGGCCCAAGCCCCAGCATTTT.

This clonotype was recorded many times. The V gene is TRBV6-6, the J gene TRBJ2-5; 13 bases line up with TRBD2. Germline CDR1 and CDR2: MNHNY and SVGAGI (reference sequence). Trimming cost V 6 bases and J 5 bases; bases outside gene matches: 3. This CDR3 has 14 amino acids. The CDR3, as DNA: TGTGCCAGCAGCCCGACTAGCGGGGGGGAGACCCAGTACTTC. This codes for CASSPTSGGETQYF.

This clonotype was detected many times. This chain joins TRBV19 and TRBJ1-5; D gene unclear. Trimming left V 2 bases short and J 9 bases short, with 11 bases between. The length of the CDR3 is 13 residues. The germline gives CDR1 LNHDA, CDR2 SQIVND (reference sequence). CDR3 region: CASSINSVRPQHF. The CDR3 DNA reads as TGTGCCAGTAGTATAAACAGTGTACGGCCCCAGCATTTT.

This clonotype turned up a few times. V and J are TRBV5-8 and TRBJ2-5; 7 bases line up with TRBD1. Germline CDR1 SGHTS, CDR2 YDEGEE. V trimming: 4 bases; J trimming: 2 bases; junction bases outside the gene matches: 8. This CDR3 spans 15 amino acids. CDR3 nucleotide sequence: TGTGCCAGCAGCCCAGGGACAGCCGGACAAGAGACCCAGTACTTC. It yields the protein CASSPGTAGQETQYF. The full variable domain, with the rest looked up from reference TRBV5-8 and TRBJ2-5, is EAGVTQSPTHLIKTRGQQATLRCSPISGHTSVYWYQQALGLGLQFLLWYDEGEERNRGNFPPRFSGRQFPNYSSELNVNALELEDSALYLCASSPGTAGQETQYFGPGTRLLVL.

The genes are TRBV7-9 and TRBJ1-4; D perhaps matches TRBD1 (5 bases). The CDR3 is 14 residues long. Between the trimmed V and J ends, which lost 2 bases and 11 bases, there was a span of 15 bases. Germline V CDR1 and CDR2: SEHNR, FQNEAQ (reference sequence). The CDR3 here is CASSLTGGGRKLFF. CDR3 in DNA: TGTGCCAGCAGCTTAACGGGGGGGGGACGCAAACTGTTTTTT.

At least ten counts were recorded for this clonotype. V usage is TRBV25-1 and J usage is TRBJ1-2, with a weak D call TRBD1 (6 bases). The CDR3 has 14 amino acids. V was pared by 4 bases and J by 4 bases, with 13 bases between. CDR1 is MGHDK and CDR2 is SYGVNS in the germline V gene. The CDR3 nucleotides are TGTGCCAGCAGTGTCGATGGGGGCGGCTATGGCTACACCTTC. Amino acids: CASSVDGGGYGYTF.

This sequence joins TRBV10-3 and TRBJ2-6; TRBD1 matches at 9 bases. Germline loops: CDR1 ENHRY, CDR2 SYGVKD. V lost 8 bases and J lost 0; bases outside the gene matches: 5. This CDR3 is 16 amino acids long. This CDR3 reads CAISTGGDSGANVLTF. Here the CDR3 DNA reads TGTGCCATCTCGACAGGGGGAGACTCTGGGGCCAACGTCCTGACTTTC.

This chain uses TRBV2 with TRBJ1-2; D unresolved. CDR1 is SNHLY and CDR2 is FYNNEI in the germline V gene. The CDR3 runs to 16 residues. Trimming left V 4 bases short and J 7 bases short, with 22 bases between. The CDR3 sequence: CASSADKWAGSSGYTF. CDR3 in DNA: TGTGCCAGCAGTGCCGATAAGTGGGCCGGTTCGTCTGGCTACACCTTC.

Many counts were recorded for this clonotype. V and J are TRBV14 and TRBJ1-1; D call uncertain. With 0 bases removed from V and 1 base from J, the gap between germline ends came to 6 bases. The CDR3 sequence is 14 residues long. The V gene's germline CDR1 is SGHDN and CDR2 FVKESK. CDR3: CASSQDLGNTEAFF. For the CDR3, the DNA is TGTGCCAGCAGCCAAGATCTGGGGAACACTGAAGCTTTCTTT.

This clonotype was found a few times. The chain combines TRBV12-3 or TRBV12-4 with TRBJ2-5; 8 nucleotides agree with TRBD2. CDR3 size: 17 residues. Trimming cost V 3 bases and J 3 bases; bases outside gene matches: 12. DNA for the CDR3: TGTGCCAGCAGTTTTGGGCTTTCGCTAGCGGGTAAAGAGACCCAGTACTTC. This sequence encodes CASSFGLSLAGKETQYF.

This chain links TRBV2 with TRBJ2-6; no clear D. This CDR3 has 13 amino acids. Looked up from germline, CDR1 is SNHLY and CDR2 is FYNNEI. Trimming cost V 6 bases and J 3 bases, with 6 bases left between them. CDR3 protein: CASRKFGANVLTF. Here the CDR3 DNA reads TGTGCCAGCAGGAAATTTGGGGCCAACGTCCTGACTTTC.

The chain is built from TRBV10-3 and TRBJ1-5; 9 bases fit TRBD1. The CDR3 runs 15 residues. V lost 6 bases, J lost 5 bases, and 8 bases stayed unmatched. CDR1 ENHRY and CDR2 SYGVKD come from the germline V gene. CDR3 sequence: CAIRNRDREDQPQHF. DNA for the CDR3: TGTGCCATCAGGAACCGGGACAGGGAGGATCAGCCCCAGCATTTT.

This clonotype came up many times. The chain uses TRBV20-1 and TRBJ2-6; D is uncertain. CDR3 size: 15 residues. Germline CDR1 is DFQATT and CDR2 is SNEGSKA (reference sequence). Trimming cost V 0 bases and J 1 base, with 7 bases left between them. CDR3 coding DNA: TGCAGTGCTAGAGATGAAAGGTCTGGGGCCAACGTCCTGACTTTC. Its translation is CSARDERSGANVLTF.